Sequencing of this T cell receptor (beta chain) was carried out in a study of graft-versus-host responses after intestinal transplantation. TCRdb keeps only in-frame clones here, not all; method: immunoSEQ multiplex PCR. The sample yields 9,000 to 13,000 clones, under 40% seen once. This sequence originates from a human patient who was an organ donor for intestinal transplantation. This specimen consisted of alloreactive CD4+ T cells from a mixed lymphocyte reaction culture, obtained before transplantation. The subset: CFSE-low proliferating T cells sorted from roughly 6-day pre-transplant mixed lymphocyte reaction (GvH or HvG direction).

The CDR3, as DNA: TGTGCCAGCTCAGGGGTAGCGGGGCCCACAGATACGCAGTATTTT. Translation gives CASSGVAGPTDTQYF. This chain joins TRBV27 and TRBJ2-3; 8 bases are shared with TRBD2. With 8 bases clipped from V and 2 bases from J, the junction kept 9 bases outside the gene matches. CDR1 and CDR2 (germline): MNHEY, SMNVEV (reference sequence). CDR3 length equals 15 residues.